The 17 T cell receptor beta chains below come from one sample, sequenced in a study of Ad26.COV2.S vaccination and SARS-CoV-2 variants (dated by TCRdb to 2020 to 2023). The treatment or condition label, read with the paper, signifies: roughly 19 received Ad26.COV2.S at low or high dose, single or two shots; roughly 5 received placebo; per-sample allocation not given. For vaccine and placebo recipients, repertoires were sequenced using samples collected on day 63 after the first injection. The library was obtained by the immunoSEQ multiplex PCR assay. Held by TCRdb, this immuneACCESS table contains in-frame sequences only and omits some clones. Under half of the omission traces to an unresolved V gene where checked; the cause of the rest is unknown. The sample table holds 440,000 or so clones, of which about 92% were seen once. The top ten clones comprise 4.3% of the sample. This specimen consisted of peripheral blood, obtained in a trial of Ad26.COV2.S vaccine versus placebo. These receptors all stem from a person aged 18 to 65 who received the Ad26.COV2.S COVID-19 vaccine or a placebo.

The chain has TRBV7-9 and TRBJ1-4, with a possible D match to TRBD1 (5 bases). V lost 3 bases and J 7 bases, leaving 12 bases between the germline ends. Germline V gene sequence: CDR1 SEHNR, CDR2 FQNEAQ (reference sequence). CDR3 length equals 14 residues. CDR3 protein: CASSLGVTGEKLFF. The CDR3 coding sequence is TGTGCCAGCAGCTTGGGGGTGACGGGTGAAAAACTGTTTTTT.

CDR3: CASSIQSSYNSPLHF. In nucleotides, the CDR3 is TGTGCCAGTAGTATACAGAGCTCCTATAATTCACCCCTCCACTTT. J is TRBJ1-6 and V is TRBV19; D unresolved. Germline assignment: CDR1 LNHDA and CDR2 SQIVND (reference sequence). The CDR3 is 15 residues long. Between the trimmed V and J ends, which lost 2 bases and 0 bases, there was a span of 5 bases.

The chain couples TRBV7-9 to TRBJ1-1; weak D call: TRBD1 (5 bases). The CDR3 is made up of 15 amino acids. V lost 5 bases, J lost 0 bases, and 13 bases lay in between. Germline CDR1 SEHNR, CDR2 FQNEAQ (reference sequence). The CDR3 here is CASSPPGEMNTEAFF. The CDR3 DNA is TGTGCCAGCAGCCCTCCGGGGGAAATGAACACTGAAGCTTTCTTT.

The chain is built from TRBV28 and TRBJ2-7; D unresolved. V lost 6 bases and J 1 base, leaving 4 bases between the germline ends. The CDR3 consists of 11 residues. Germline V gives CDR1 MDHEN, CDR2 SYDVKM. CDR3 region: CASRTSYEQYF. As DNA, the CDR3 is TGTGCCAGCAGGACTTCCTACGAGCAGTACTTC.

This chain joins TRBV2 and TRBJ2-2; tentatively, D is TRBD1 or TRBD2 (5 bases each). V was pared by 4 bases and J by 5 bases, with 14 bases between. Germline CDR1 SNHLY, CDR2 FYNNEI. There are 15 residues in the CDR3. CDR3 bases: TGTGCCAGCAGTGCGGGACCGCAGAGGACCGGGGAGCTGTTTTTT. This codes for CASSAGPQRTGELFF.

This chain joins TRBV14 and TRBJ2-7; no firm D call. Per germline, CDR1 SGHDN and CDR2 FVKESK. The CDR3 runs to 16 residues. Trimming removed 2 bases from V and 2 bases from J, with 16 bases in between. CDR3 in amino acids: CASSQKIKRCPYEQYF. Written as DNA, the CDR3 is TGTGCCAGCAGCCAAAAGATAAAAAGGTGTCCCTACGAGCAGTACTTC.

The gene calls are TRBV10-3 and TRBJ2-2, with D perhaps TRBD1 (9 bases). V lost 6 bases, J lost 4 bases, and 27 bases lay in between. CDR1 is ENHRY, CDR2 SYGVKD, per germline. This CDR3 comprises 19 residues. The chain's CDR3 is CAISPGQGSGGPSTGELFF. CDR3 bases: TGTGCCATCAGCCCGGGACAGGGTTCGGGAGGGCCCTCCACCGGGGAGCTGTTTTTT.

In this sample, this clone turned up once. The chain has TRBV4-1 and TRBJ2-1; possibly TRBD1 for D (5 bases). Germline-derived CDR1 and CDR2 are MGHRA and YSYEKL. The CDR3 length is 13 residues. V lost 0 bases and J 8 bases, leaving 8 bases between the germline ends. DNA of the CDR3: TGCGCCAGCAGCCAAGAAGGGGTAGATGAGCAGTTCTTC. As protein: CASSQEGVDEQFF.

V and J are TRBV11-2 and TRBJ2-1; maybe TRBD2 (6 bases). This CDR3 has 15 amino acids. Trimming shortened V by 6 bases and J by 5 bases, and 17 bases separated the two germline ends. Germline loops: CDR1 SGHAT, CDR2 FQNNGV. The CDR3 coding sequence is TGTGCCAGCAGAAAACCGGGAGTGATCAACAATGAGCAGTTCTTC. Protein: CASRKPGVINNEQFF.

The gene calls are TRBV27 and TRBJ2-1; D is undetermined. V was shortened by 1 base and J by 7 bases, with 8 bases between the two germline ends. This CDR3 contains 13 residues. The germline CDR1 and CDR2 sequences are MNHEY and SMNVEV (reference sequence). CDR3 DNA sequence: TGTGCCAGCAGTTTATTCTCAGAGAATGAGCAGTTCTTC. Amino acid sequence: CASSLFSENEQFF.

The chain has TRBV11-2 and TRBJ2-7, with D maybe TRBD1 (5 bases). Germline V gene sequence: CDR1 SGHAT, CDR2 FQNNGV. V was cut by 1 base and J by 6 bases, with 16 bases left in between. This CDR3 spans 15 amino acids. In nucleotides, the CDR3 is TGTGCCAGCAGCTTAGTGGTGGGCAGGGCTGGCGAGCAGTACTTC. This sequence encodes CASSLVVGRAGEQYF.

This clone came up once. In DNA form, the CDR3 reads TGTGCCAGCAGTTACTTTAAGCGGGAGCAGTACTTC. This sequence encodes CASSYFKREQYF. V is TRBV6-2 or TRBV6-3 and J is TRBJ2-7; possible D gene TRBD2, 5 bases. The CDR3 runs 12 residues. Per the germline V gene, CDR1 is MNHEY and CDR2 is SVGEGT. V dropped 1 base and J dropped 7 bases, with 8 bases sitting between them.

The chain carries TRBV25-1 and TRBJ1-4; the D is unclear. Trimming pared 3 bases from V and 8 bases from J, leaving 19 bases between. This CDR3 spans 16 amino acids. The germline V gene has CDR1 MGHDK and CDR2 SYGVNS. The CDR3 DNA is TGTGCCAGCAGTGATTCACGCAGTCAGTTTGGAGAAAAACTGTTTTTT. This encodes CASSDSRSQFGEKLFF.

This clone was counted only a few times. This chain connects TRBV18 to TRBJ2-4; no definite D call. The CDR3 spans 14 residues. The germline V gene encodes CDR1 KGHSH and CDR2 LQKENI. Trimming stripped 2 bases from V and 8 bases from J, with 13 bases between. CDR3 protein: CASSPYHGDDIQYF. CDR3 nucleotides: TGTGCCAGCTCACCATATCATGGGGATGACATTCAGTACTTC.

The chain couples TRBV7-2 to TRBJ2-5; the match to TRBD2 covers 16 bases. With 5 bases clipped from V and 4 bases from J, the junction kept 10 bases outside the gene matches. Germline V gene lookup returns CDR1 SGHTA and CDR2 FQGNSA. The CDR3 is made up of 18 amino acids. The CDR3 spells CASSPGLAGGPSGETQYF. In DNA, the CDR3 is TGTGCCAGCAGCCCGGGACTAGCGGGAGGGCCCTCAGGAGAGACCCAGTACTTC.

The chain couples TRBV6-4 to TRBJ2-1, with a possible D match to TRBD2 (6 bases). Germline lookup yields CDR1 MRHNA and CDR2 SNTAGT. V dropped 5 bases and J dropped 0 bases, with 11 bases sitting between them. The CDR3 totals 15 residues. CDR3 amino acids: CASSPSTSSYNEQFF. The CDR3 nucleotides are TGTGCCAGCAGTCCGTCGACTAGCTCCTACAATGAGCAGTTCTTC.

This rearrangement joins TRBV5-1 to TRBJ2-1; weak D call: TRBD2 (6 bases). Germline loops: CDR1 SGHRS, CDR2 YFSETQ. CDR3 length: 15 amino acids. V lost 2 bases to trimming and J lost 0 bases, with 9 bases between them. CDR3: CASSFGGSSYNEQFF. CDR3 DNA sequence: TGCGCCAGCAGCTTCGGGGGAAGCTCCTACAATGAGCAGTTCTTC.